Below, 11 T cell receptor beta chains from the same sample are listed, as sequenced in a study of blood T cell repertoires in COVID-19. Profiling relied on immunoSEQ multiplex PCR, and the TCRdb table lists in-frame clones only, not all of them. The sample records around 280,000 clones, around nine tenths being singletons. Sequencing was done on a sample of peripheral blood. The receptors derive from a man in his 70s with acute or convalescent COVID-19.

This chain's CDR3 is CASSQTAGEQFF. CDR3 DNA: TGTGCCAGCAGCCAGACGGCGGGTGAGCAGTTCTTC. The chain links TRBV7-9 to TRBJ2-1, with D perhaps TRBD2 (5 bases). The germline CDR1 and CDR2 sequences are SEHNR and FQNEAQ (reference sequence). V was cut by 5 bases and J by 9 bases, with 11 bases left in between. The CDR3 contains 12 residues.

The genes are TRBV5-1 and TRBJ2-1, with D possibly being TRBD1 (6 bases). Germline CDR1 and CDR2: SGHRS and YFSETQ. The V and J ends lost 0 bases and 9 bases respectively, with 10 bases between them. The CDR3 has 13 amino acids. The CDR3 sequence: CASSLDRVSEQFF. CDR3 in DNA: TGCGCCAGCAGCTTGGACAGGGTCAGTGAGCAGTTCTTC.

In DNA form, the CDR3 reads TGCGCCAGCAATCAGGGGTTGTCCACTGAAGCTTTCTTT. It is translated as CASNQGLSTEAFF. This rearrangement joins TRBV10-2 to TRBJ1-1; possible D gene TRBD1, 6 bases. The CDR3 consists of 13 residues. V was shortened by 7 bases and J by 4 bases, with 13 bases between the two germline ends. Germline V CDR1 and CDR2: WSHSY, SAAADI.

The CDR3 bases are TGTGCCAGCAGTTACCAGGCGAGCTCCTACGAGCAGTACTTC. Its translation is CASSYQASSYEQYF. This chain links TRBV6-5 with TRBJ2-7; the D is unclear. The germline V gene encodes CDR1 MNHEY and CDR2 SVGAGI. CDR3 length: 14 residues. The V and J ends lost 2 bases and 0 bases respectively, with 8 bases between them.

The V and J genes are TRBV5-1 and TRBJ1-2; TRBD1 matches 8 bases. Germline CDR1 SGHRS, CDR2 YFSETQ. J lost 4 bases, V lost 4 bases, and 6 bases had no gene match. The CDR3 runs 14 residues. The CDR3 reads CASSIDRGAYGYTF. The CDR3 bases are TGCGCCAGCAGCATCGACAGGGGCGCCTATGGCTACACCTTC.

This chain links TRBV5-1 with TRBJ1-2; 9 bases map to TRBD1. CDR1 and CDR2 (germline): SGHRS, YFSETQ. This CDR3 region has 15 residues. Unmatched junction bases numbered 2, after V lost 0 bases and J lost 2 bases. In DNA form, the CDR3 reads TGCGCCAGCAGCTTGGGGGGACAGGGCAACTATGGCTACACCTTC. Residues: CASSLGGQGNYGYTF.

This clone has just a few counts. The chain couples TRBV24-1 to TRBJ2-7, with D perhaps TRBD1 (7 bases). V lost 3 bases and J 2 bases, leaving 10 bases between the germline ends. The CDR3 is 14 amino acids. Germline assignment: CDR1 KGHDR and CDR2 SFDVKD. The CDR3 loop is CATSDPRGAYEQYF. Here the CDR3 DNA reads TGTGCCACCAGTGATCCCAGGGGGGCCTACGAGCAGTACTTC.

The sample holds one count of this clone. J is TRBJ2-3 and V is TRBV7-2; 10 positions agree with TRBD1. The CDR3 sequence is 15 residues long. The trim removed 5 bases at V and 2 bases at J, leaving 4 bases unmatched. CDR1 and CDR2 (germline): SGHTA, FQGNSA. Here the CDR3 reads CASSRGQGTTDTQYF. DNA of the CDR3: TGTGCCAGCAGCCGGGGACAGGGGACCACAGATACGCAGTATTTT. Full variable domain (remainder filled in from reference TRBV7-2 and TRBJ2-3): GAGVSQSPSNKVTEKGKDVELRCDPISGHTALYWYRQSLGQGLEFLIYFQGNSAPDKSGLPSDRFSAERTGGSVSTLTIQRTQQEDSAVYLCASSRGQGTTDTQYFGPGTRLTVL.

The chain combines TRBV30 with TRBJ2-1; the D gene is possibly TRBD1 (6 bases). V was trimmed by 2 bases and J by 9 bases, leaving 11 bases between them. The germline V gene encodes CDR1 GTSNPN and CDR2 SVGIG (reference sequence). This CDR3 region has 12 residues. CDR3 nucleotide sequence: TGTGCCTGGAGTTCGGACAGCAGTGAGCAGTTCTTC. Its translation is CAWSSDSSEQFF.

CDR3 in DNA: TGTGCCAGCAGTGCAACACTAGCGGGTAATACCGGGGAGCTGTTTTTT. Protein: CASSATLAGNTGELFF. V and J are TRBV2 and TRBJ2-2; TRBD2 aligns across 9 bases. CDR3 size: 16 residues. Trimming cost V 4 bases and J 5 bases; bases outside gene matches: 8. Germline values: CDR1 SNHLY, CDR2 FYNNEI.

This clone has a handful of counts. The chain uses TRBV5-1 and TRBJ2-7, with 7 nucleotides matching TRBD1. J lost 2 bases, V lost 5 bases, and 7 bases had no gene match. This CDR3 contains 14 residues. Germline loops: CDR1 SGHRS, CDR2 YFSETQ. As DNA, the CDR3 is TGCGCCAGCAGACTCCGACAGGGTCCCTACGAGCAGTACTTC. As protein: CASRLRQGPYEQYF.